This T cell receptor (beta chain) derives from a study of blood T cells in healthy people across ages. Study background: About one barcoded beta molecule per two T cells came from capture by template switching.

A J-beta primer mix and a sample-barcoded 5' primer were used in a second PCR of roughly 7 to 12 cycles. MiXCR was run by TCRdb on the 5' RACE reads, yielding one entry per CDR3 protein. This table holds about 760,000 distinct CDR3 sequences, 20% to 30% found once. This CDR3 has 15 residues. Germline-derived CDR1 and CDR2 are SGHVS and FNYEAQ. Comment on this clonotype: At one end, the junction sequence differs from germline, possibly due to a read error.

These data also featured in a second study, about T cells of mothers and their children. That report adds: Input to cDNA synthesis comprised all extracted RNA, at a ratio of approximately 1.5 ug per 15 ul.

J is TRBJ2-2 and V is TRBV7-6; 8 nucleotides align to TRBD1. Sequences were obtained from blood. The receptor comes from a boy aged 5-17 years in good health. The CDR3 loop is CASSLDRDNTGELFF. DNA for the CDR3: TGTGCCAGCAGCTTGGACAGGGACAACACGGGGGAGCTGTTTTTT.